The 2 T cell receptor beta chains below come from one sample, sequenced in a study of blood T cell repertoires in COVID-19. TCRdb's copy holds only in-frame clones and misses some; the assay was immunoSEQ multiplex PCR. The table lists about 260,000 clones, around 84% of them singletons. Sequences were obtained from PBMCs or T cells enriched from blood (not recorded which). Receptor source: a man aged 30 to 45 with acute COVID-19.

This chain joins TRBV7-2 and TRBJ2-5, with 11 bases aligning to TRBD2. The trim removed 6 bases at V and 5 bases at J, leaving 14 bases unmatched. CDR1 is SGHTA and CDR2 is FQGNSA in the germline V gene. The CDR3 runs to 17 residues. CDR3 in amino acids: CASRPSGTSGPGETQYF. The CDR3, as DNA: TGTGCCAGCAGACCGTCCGGGACTAGCGGCCCCGGGGAGACCCAGTACTTC.

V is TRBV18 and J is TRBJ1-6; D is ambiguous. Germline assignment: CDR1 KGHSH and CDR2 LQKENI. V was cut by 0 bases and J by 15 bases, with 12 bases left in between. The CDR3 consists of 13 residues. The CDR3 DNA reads TGTGCCAGCTCACCACCCCAGAGGGCGGGCCTCCACTTT. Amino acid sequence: CASSPPQRAGLHF. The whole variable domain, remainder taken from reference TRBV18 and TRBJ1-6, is NAGVMQNPRHLVRRRGQEARLRCSPMKGHSHVYWYRQLPEEGLKFMVYLQKENIIDESGMPKERFSAEFPKEGPSILRIQQVVRGDSAAYFCASSPPQRAGLHFGNGTRLTVT.